This T cell receptor beta chain was recorded in a study of blood T cell repertoires in COVID-19. Background on the study: T cells, B-cell-depleted T cells, or PBMCs supplied cDNA or gDNA.

J gave up 7 bases and V 5 bases, and 10 bases lay outside the gene matches. This CDR3 contains 16 residues. The germline V gene encodes CDR1 MNHEY and CDR2 SMNVEV (reference sequence). Original analysis: Reference gene primer amplification yielded estimated nucleated cell counts. Profiled with immunoSEQ multiplex PCR; TCRdb holds only in-frame clones, not every one. Clone size and V and J calls were adopted from that table, with D and trimming inferred from the DNA. Of 200,000 to 250,000 clones detected, 80% to 85% appear once; the ten largest clones hold 3.4%. The sequenced material came from peripheral blood. J is TRBJ2-7 and V is TRBV27; 14 bases match TRBD2. The sequence derives from a woman between 18 and 30 years old with acute or convalescent COVID-19. The CDR3 protein is CASSGGLAGDAAEQYF. In DNA, the CDR3 is TGTGCCAGCAGTGGGGGACTAGCGGGAGACGCGGCGGAGCAGTACTTC.